The clone carrying this T cell receptor (beta chain) came up a few times. Its target is not known. Germline CDR1 reads MNHEY; CDR2 reads SVGAGI. Trimming removed 4 bases at V and 4 bases at J, with 21 bases between. The CDR3 is 17 residues long. Each CDR3 protein is one row after TCRdb ran MiXCR on the 5' RACE reads. Here the sample spans about 800,000 distinct CDR3 sequences, approximately 12% being singletons. This sample stems from a study of CD8 T cells in ankylosing spondylitis. Notes on the study in general: In ankylosing spondylitis blood, a motif of about 8 highly homologous TCR beta variants appeared characteristic.

The TCR sequence derives from a male donor with ankylosing spondylitis. Sequencing was performed on blood, either unsorted or a sorted T cell fraction (not recorded which). The gene calls are TRBV6-5 and TRBJ2-3; perhaps TRBD1 as D (5 bases). CDR3 bases: TGTGCCAGCAGTTTTAAACGTAGGTCCGAAGGGGCAGATACGCAGTATTTT. Translation gives CASSFKRRSEGADTQYF.